This T cell receptor beta chain comes out of a study of blood T cell repertoires in COVID-19. About the study: Samples came from the United States, Italy and Spain, spanning acute and convalescent COVID-19. PBMCs, B-cell-depleted T cells, or T cells provided the cDNA or gDNA that made up the material.

TCRdb's copy holds only in-frame clones and misses some; the assay was immunoSEQ multiplex PCR. Here the sample spans 300,000 or so clones, roughly 84% being singletons. This TCR was recovered from a middle-aged man with active or convalescent COVID-19. The sequenced sample consisted of peripheral blood.

The CDR3 is CASIFGQGDYGYTF. Written as DNA, the CDR3 is TGTGCCAGCATTTTCGGACAGGGGGACTATGGCTACACCTTC. V usage is TRBV6-5 and J usage is TRBJ1-2; 10 nucleotides line up with TRBD1. CDR3 length equals 14 residues. Germline loops: CDR1 MNHEY, CDR2 SVGAGI. J was trimmed by 3 bases and V by 7 bases; bases with no gene match: 5.